This TCR beta chain originates from a study of blood T cell repertoires in COVID-19. As handled by the study authors: Reference gene primer amplification gave nucleated cell count estimates. Libraries were prepared by immunoSEQ multiplex PCR; TCRdb keeps only in-frame clonotypes and omits some of them. V, J and clone size derive from that table, while D and trimming were established from the DNA sequence. This table holds approximately 300,000 clones, about 90% found once. Sequences were obtained from peripheral blood. This clonotype was sampled from a woman in her 40s with acute or convalescent COVID-19.

CDR3 residues: CASSVGQATEAFF. The CDR3 region has the DNA TGTGCCAGCAGTGTAGGACAGGCTACTGAAGCTTTCTTT. The chain couples TRBV2 to TRBJ1-1; 7 bases map to TRBD1. This CDR3 region has 13 residues. Germline V lookup: CDR1 SNHLY, CDR2 FYNNEI. With V trimmed by 4 bases and J by 5 bases, 4 bases remained unmatched.